This T cell receptor (beta chain) was captured by sequencing in a study of blood T cell repertoires in COVID-19. The germline V gene has CDR1 MNHEY and CDR2 SMNVEV (reference sequence). The V end was cut by 8 bases, the J end by 3 bases, with 16 bases between. CDR3 length: 14 amino acids. Only in-frame clones appear in the TCRdb table, and some are missing; sequencing was by immunoSEQ multiplex PCR. Of 150,000 or so clones in the sample, around 82% were seen once. The chain uses TRBV27 and TRBJ1-1; D gene uncertain. Source material: PBMCs or T cells enriched from blood (not recorded which). The TCR was taken from a woman in her fifties or sixties in a cohort exposed to, infected with or recovered from COVID-19 (not recorded which). The CDR3 is CASGVPGGYTEAFF. In DNA, the CDR3 is TGTGCCAGCGGCGTCCCGGGAGGGTACACTGAAGCTTTCTTT.